Below, 9 T cell receptor beta chains from the same sample are listed, as sequenced in a study of vaccination and CD4 T cells after COVID-19. These receptors lack a known antigen. The Oncomine TCR Beta short-read assay sequenced DNA from cultured CD4+ T cells. Via MiXCR, TCRdb re-called the PCR reads, giving one row per CDR3 protein. The sample yields 10,000 to 15,000 distinct CDR3 sequences, about 56% seen once. Treatment specified: roughly 10-day PBMC culture with coronavirus spike peptide pools or control peptides (ViraFEST assay). The source material was CD4+ T cells from blood, cultured in vitro. The receptors come from a human donor who had recovered from COVID-19.

This clonotype came up a few times. The genes are TRBV6-2 or TRBV6-3 and TRBJ1-1; D ambiguous. V was pared by 0 bases and J by 1 base, with 3 bases between. The CDR3 sequence is 13 residues long. Germline V lookup: CDR1 MNHEY, CDR2 SVGEGT. The CDR3 reads CASSYSQNTEAFF. The CDR3 nucleotides are TGTGCCAGCAGTTACTCCCAGAACACTGAAGCTTTCTTT.

This rearrangement joins TRBV10-3 to TRBJ1-2; 7 nucleotides line up with TRBD1. CDR3 size: 14 residues. V lost 6 bases, J lost 0 bases, and 4 bases stayed unmatched. Per germline, CDR1 ENHRY and CDR2 SYGVKD. CDR3: CAISGDSPNYGYTF. The DNA for the CDR3 is TGTGCCATCAGCGGGGACAGCCCTAACTATGGCTACACCTTC.

There are a few counts of this clonotype. This chain uses TRBV30 with TRBJ2-7; no definite D call. CDR3 length equals 11 residues. Germline loops: CDR1 GTSNPN, CDR2 SVGIG (reference sequence). The V end lost 2 bases, the J end lost 2 bases, and 4 bases lay between the germline ends. Written as DNA, the CDR3 is TGTGCCTGGAGTCGGGCCTACGAGCAGTACTTC. Translation: CAWSRAYEQYF.

V usage is TRBV20-1 and J usage is TRBJ1-1; D might be TRBD1 (6 bases). Germline-derived CDR1 and CDR2 are DFQATT and SNEGSKA (reference sequence). Trimming pared 4 bases from V and 1 base from J, leaving 7 bases between. This CDR3 region has 12 residues. In DNA, the CDR3 is TGCAGTGCTAAGACAGGGAACACTGAAGCTTTCTTT. Amino acid sequence: CSAKTGNTEAFF.

Only one count was recorded for this clonotype. This sequence may be a read error, since a much larger clone differs from it by one base. This chain uses TRBV20-1 with TRBJ2-7; D may correspond to TRBD1 or TRBD2 (5 bases each). Germline assignment: CDR1 DFQATT and CDR2 SNEGSKA (reference sequence). This CDR3 has 15 amino acids. The CDR3 here is CNARDPLGRDYEQYF. In DNA, the CDR3 is TGCAATGCTAGAGACCCACTGGGACGGGACTACGAGCAGTACTTC.

The V gene is TRBV24-1, the J gene TRBJ2-3; a possible D gene is TRBD2 (6 bases). This CDR3 comprises 13 residues. Germline CDR1 reads KGHDR; CDR2 reads SFDVKD. The germline V and J ends were trimmed by 9 bases and 2 bases, with 11 bases remaining between them. The CDR3 region is CATAGPYTDTQYF. The DNA for the CDR3 is TGTGCCACCGCGGGACCCTACACAGATACGCAGTATTTT.

This clonotype was found a few times. Here the CDR3 reads CASSSGTGSLSGREQYF. The CDR3, as DNA: TGTGCCAGCAGCTCCGGGACAGGATCTCTTAGCGGGAGGGAGCAGTACTTC. The chain uses TRBV5-5 and TRBJ2-7; 10 nucleotides line up with TRBD2. The CDR3 extends over 17 amino acids. In germline, CDR1 is SGHKS, CDR2 YYEKEE (reference sequence). Trimming at V came to 3 bases and at J to 7 bases, leaving 16 bases not matched to a gene.

The chain has TRBV10-3 and TRBJ1-5; no firm D call. V was shortened by 0 bases and J by 3 bases, with 3 bases between the two germline ends. Germline CDR1 reads ENHRY; CDR2 reads SYGVKD. The CDR3 loop spans 13 amino acids. CDR3 region: CAISESANQPQHF. CDR3 bases: TGTGCCATCAGTGAGTCGGCCAATCAGCCCCAGCATTTT.

The gene calls are TRBV11-2 and TRBJ2-5, with D unresolved. CDR3 length: 13 residues. The V and J ends lost 5 bases and 4 bases respectively, with 11 bases between them. Per the germline V gene, CDR1 is SGHAT and CDR2 is FQNNGV. The CDR3 sequence: CASSVSFGETQYF. The CDR3 DNA sequence: TGTGCCAGCAGCGTCTCCTTCGGAGAGACCCAGTACTTC.